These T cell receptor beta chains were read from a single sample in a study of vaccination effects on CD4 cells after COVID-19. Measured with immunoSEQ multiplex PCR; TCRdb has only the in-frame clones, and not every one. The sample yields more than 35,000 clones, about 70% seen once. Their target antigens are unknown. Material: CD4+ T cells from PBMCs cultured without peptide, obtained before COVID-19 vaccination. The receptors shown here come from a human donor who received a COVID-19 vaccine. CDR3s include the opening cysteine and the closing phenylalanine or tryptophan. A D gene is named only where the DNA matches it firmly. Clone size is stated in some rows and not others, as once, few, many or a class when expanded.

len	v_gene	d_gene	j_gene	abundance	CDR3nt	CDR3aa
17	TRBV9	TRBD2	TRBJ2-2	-	TGTGCCAGCAGCGTAGGCGGGACTAGCGGGGCCATCGGGGAGCTGTTTTTT	CASSVGGTSGAIGELFF
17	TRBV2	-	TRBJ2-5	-	TGTGCCAGCATAACGGTAGACCCCCTACTGCCTCAAGAGACCCAGTACTTC	CASITVDPLLPQETQYF
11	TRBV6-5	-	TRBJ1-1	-	TGTGCCAGCAGCATCAGGGGAGAAGCTTTCTTT	CASSIRGEAFF
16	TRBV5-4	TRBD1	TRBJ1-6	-	TGTGCCAGCAGCTTGGCCGCGGGACAGGGTAATTCACCCCTCCACTTT	CASSLAAGQGNSPLHF
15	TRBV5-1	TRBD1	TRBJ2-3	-	TGCGCCAGCAGCCGTACACAGGGGCGGACAGATACGCAGTATTTT	CASSRTQGRTDTQYF
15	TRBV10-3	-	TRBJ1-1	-	TGTGCCATCAGTGAGTCGAAGGCAACGAACACTGAAGCTTTCTTT	CAISESKATNTEAFF
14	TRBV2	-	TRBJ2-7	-	TGTGCCAGCAGCTTTGGGGGCGGGATGGGCGAGCAGTACTTC	CASSFGGGMGEQYF
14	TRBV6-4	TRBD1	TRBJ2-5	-	TGTGCCAGCAGTGAGGCAGGGGGTCAAGGGACCCAGTACTTC	CASSEAGGQGTQYF
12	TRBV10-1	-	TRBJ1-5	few	TGCGCCAGCAGTGAGTCGGTTCAGCCCCAGCATTTT	CASSESVQPQHF
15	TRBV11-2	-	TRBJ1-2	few	TGTGCCAGCACCTTAGGAGGGGCAGGCAACTATGGCTACACCTTC	CASTLGGAGNYGYTF
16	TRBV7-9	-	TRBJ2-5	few	TGTGCCAGCAGCTTCCCCTGGGGGTTAAGGGGTGAGACCCAGTACTTC	CASSFPWGLRGETQYF
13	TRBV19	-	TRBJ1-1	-	TGTGCCAGTAGTATGGGCGGGGTCACTGAAGCTTTCTTT	CASSMGGVTEAFF
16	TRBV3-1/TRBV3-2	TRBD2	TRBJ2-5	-	TGTGCCAGCAGACGGGGGAGCGGGGCTCACCAAGAGACCCAGTACTTC	CASRRGSGAHQETQYF
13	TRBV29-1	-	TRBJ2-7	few	TGCAGCGTCAACAGGGGCCTTGCGGGGGAGCAGTACTTC	CSVNRGLAGEQYF
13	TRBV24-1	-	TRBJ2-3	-	TGTGCCACCAGCGCACTAGAGACAGATACGCAGTATTTT	CATSALETDTQYF
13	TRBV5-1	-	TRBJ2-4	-	TGCGCCAGCAGCTTGGAAGGGTTGGACATTCAGTACTTC	CASSLEGLDIQYF
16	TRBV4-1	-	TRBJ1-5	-	TGCGCCAGCAGCCCAGAGGTAGTATGGAGCAATCAGCCCCAGCATTTT	CASSPEVVWSNQPQHF
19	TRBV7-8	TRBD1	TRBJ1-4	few	TGTGCCAGCAGCCCACTTAGGGGACAGGGGACTGCAACTAATGAAAAACTGTTTTTT	CASSPLRGQGTATNEKLFF
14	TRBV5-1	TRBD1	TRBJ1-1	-	TGCGCCAGCAGCCCGAGGACAGGGACGCCTGAAGCTTTCTTT	CASSPRTGTPEAFF
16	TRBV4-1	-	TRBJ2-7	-	TGCGCCAGCAGCCAGAAAGGGAAGGGGCACTCCTACGAGCAGTACTTC	CASSQKGKGHSYEQYF
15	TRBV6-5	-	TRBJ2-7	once	TGTGCCAGCAGTTACTCCGGCGGCAAAAGCTACGAGCAGTACTTC	CASSYSGGKSYEQYF
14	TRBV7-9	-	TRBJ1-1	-	TGTGCCAGCAGCGAAGGGGTCTCGAACACTGAAGCTTTCTTT	CASSEGVSNTEAFF
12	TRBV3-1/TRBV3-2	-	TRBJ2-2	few	TGTGCCAGCAGCCGCTTTACCGGGGAGCTGTTTTTT	CASSRFTGELFF
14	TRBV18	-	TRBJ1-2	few	TGTGCCAGCTCAGACGGAAGCATAACCTATGGCTACACCTTC	CASSDGSITYGYTF
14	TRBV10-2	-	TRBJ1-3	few	TGCGCCAGCAGTGAGGGGAGCTCTGGAAACACCATATATTTT	CASSEGSSGNTIYF
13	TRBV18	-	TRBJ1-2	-	TGTGCCAGCTCACCACCGGATAGCTATGGCTACACCTTC	CASSPPDSYGYTF
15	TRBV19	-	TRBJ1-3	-	TGTGCCAGTAGACTACGAGGTTCCCCCGGAAACACCATATATTTT	CASRLRGSPGNTIYF
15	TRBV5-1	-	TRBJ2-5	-	TGCGCCAGCAGCTCGGGAAGCCAACACCAAGAGACCCAGTACTTC	CASSSGSQHQETQYF
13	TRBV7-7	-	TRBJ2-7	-	TGTGCCAGCAGCCCGGTGAGCTCCTACGAGCAGTACTTC	CASSPVSSYEQYF
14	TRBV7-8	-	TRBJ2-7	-	TGTGCCAGCAGCTCCAGACAGGAGTCCGGCGAGCAGTACTTC	CASSSRQESGEQYF
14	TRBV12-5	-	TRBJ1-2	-	TGTGCTAGTGGTTTTTCAGGGAGCGGGAATGGCTACACCTTC	CASGFSGSGNGYTF
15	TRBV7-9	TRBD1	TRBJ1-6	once	TGTGCCAGCAGCCCCGGACAGGGGGCAGAATCACCCCTCCACTTT	CASSPGQGAESPLHF
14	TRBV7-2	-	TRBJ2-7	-	TGTGCCAGCAGCTTATACGACAGACTCTACGAGCAGTACTTC	CASSLYDRLYEQYF
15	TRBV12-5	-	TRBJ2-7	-	TGTGCTAGTGGTTTGGTGGCTGGGTACTCCTACGAGCAGTACTTC	CASGLVAGYSYEQYF
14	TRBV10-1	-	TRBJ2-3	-	TGCGCCAGCAGACCGGGGACTAGCACAGATACGCAGTATTTT	CASRPGTSTDTQYF
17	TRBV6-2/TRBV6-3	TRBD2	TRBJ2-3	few	TGTGCCAGCAGCCAAGGACTAGCGGGGTTAGAGACAGATACGCAGTATTTT	CASSQGLAGLETDTQYF
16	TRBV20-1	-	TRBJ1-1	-	TGCAGTGCTAGTAAGCGTTACACCGGCATGAACACTGAAGCTTTCTTT	CSASKRYTGMNTEAFF
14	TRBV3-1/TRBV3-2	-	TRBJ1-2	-	TGTGCCAGCAGCCTTTCCCCGAGCTGGTATGGCTACACCTTC	CASSLSPSWYGYTF
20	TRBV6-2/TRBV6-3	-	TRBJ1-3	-	TGTGCCAGCAGTTACTCGAGGGGCAGGGGCCGATGGGGCTCTGGAAACACCATATATTTT	CASSYSRGRGRWGSGNTIYF
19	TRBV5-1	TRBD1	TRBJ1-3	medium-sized	TGCGCCAGCAGCTTGACCACGCCGGGACAGGGGGCGCATTCAAACACCATATATTTT	CASSLTTPGQGAHSNTIYF
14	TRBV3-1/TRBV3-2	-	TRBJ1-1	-	TGTGCCAGCAGCCAAGTGTCGGGGAACACTGAAGCTTTCTTT	CASSQVSGNTEAFF
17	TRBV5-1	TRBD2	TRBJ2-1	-	TGCGCCAGCAGCGAGACTAGCGGGAGGGCCTCTTTCAATGAGCAGTTCTTC	CASSETSGRASFNEQFF
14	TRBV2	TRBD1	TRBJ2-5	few	TGTGCCAGCAGTGAATCCCACAGGGGCGAGACCCAGTACTTC	CASSESHRGETQYF
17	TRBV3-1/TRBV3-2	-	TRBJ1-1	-	TGTGCCAGCAGCCAAGATCCGGGCAGGACAGCTAACACTGAAGCTTTCTTT	CASSQDPGRTANTEAFF
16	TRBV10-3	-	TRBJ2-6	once	TGTGCCATCGGGGGGACCCAAATCTCTGGGGCCAACGTCCTGACTTTC	CAIGGTQISGANVLTF
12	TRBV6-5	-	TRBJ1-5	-	TGTGCCATCACGGACAGAAATCAGCCCCAGCATTTT	CAITDRNQPQHF
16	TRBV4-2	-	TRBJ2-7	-	TGTGCCAGCAGCCCCCCGACTAGTTCCCTCTCCTACGAGCAGTACTTC	CASSPPTSSLSYEQYF
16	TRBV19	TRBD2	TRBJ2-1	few	TGTGCCAGTAGTATATACCCTAGCGGGACGGGAAATGAGCAGTTCTTC	CASSIYPSGTGNEQFF
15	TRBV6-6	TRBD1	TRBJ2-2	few	TGTGCCAGCAGAGAGGGACAGGGGGGCACCGGGGAGCTGTTTTTT	CASREGQGGTGELFF
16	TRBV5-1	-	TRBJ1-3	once	TGCGCCAGCAGCTTGGCCAGTTTTTCGTCTGGAAACACCATATATTTT	CASSLASFSSGNTIYF